The T cell receptor beta chain under discussion was sequenced for a study of cytomegalovirus exposure and HLA in healthy donors. The overall study: Of around 410 genotyped donors, 81% grouped in the Caucasian-associated ancestry cluster.

A multiplex PCR was run with 60 Vbeta primers and 13 Jbeta primers. Profiling relied on immunoSEQ multiplex PCR, and the TCRdb table lists in-frame clones only, not all of them. The sample includes some 180,000 clones, around 83% of them seen just once. V dropped 11 bases and J dropped 4 bases, with 15 bases sitting between them. This CDR3 is built from 13 residues. Per the germline V gene, CDR1 is SGHDN and CDR2 is FVKESK. The clonotype originates from a man aged 35-49 years in good health and CMV-seropositive. Sequencing was done on a sample of PBMCs. V gene TRBV14 combines with J gene TRBJ2-1, with D unclear. In DNA form, the CDR3 reads TGTGCCGACGAATCTGACTTATACAATGAGCAGTTCTTC. Translation gives CADESDLYNEQFF.